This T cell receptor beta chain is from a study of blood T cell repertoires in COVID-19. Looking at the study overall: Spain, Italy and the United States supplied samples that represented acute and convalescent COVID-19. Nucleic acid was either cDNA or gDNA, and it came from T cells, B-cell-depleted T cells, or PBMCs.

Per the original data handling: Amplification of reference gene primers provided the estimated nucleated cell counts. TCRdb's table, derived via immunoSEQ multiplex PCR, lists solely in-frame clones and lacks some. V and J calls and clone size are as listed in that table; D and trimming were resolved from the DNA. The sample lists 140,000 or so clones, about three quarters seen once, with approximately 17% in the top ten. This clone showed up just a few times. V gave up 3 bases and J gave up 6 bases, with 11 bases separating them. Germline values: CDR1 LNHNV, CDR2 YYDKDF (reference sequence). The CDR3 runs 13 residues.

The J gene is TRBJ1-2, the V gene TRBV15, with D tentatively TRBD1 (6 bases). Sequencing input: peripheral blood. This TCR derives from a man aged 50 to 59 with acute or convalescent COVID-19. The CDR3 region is CATSSPGADGYTF. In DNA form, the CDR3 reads TGTGCCACCAGCAGCCCAGGGGCGGATGGCTACACCTTC. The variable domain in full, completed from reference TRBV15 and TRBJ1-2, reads DAMVIQNPRYQVTQFGKPVTLSCSQTLNHNVMYWYQQKSSQAPKLLFHYYDKDFNNEADTPDNFQSRRPNTSFCFLDIRSPGLGDTAMYLCATSSPGADGYTFGSGTRLTVV.